The text below deals with one T cell receptor (beta chain). Its antigen is not identified. This entry is derived from a study of graft-versus-host responses after intestinal transplantation. Study background: Transplantation in recipients was multivisceral, liver-intestinal, or isolated intestinal.

General study findings and limits: Those patients showing graft-donor T cell macrochimerism displayed high graft-versus-host to host-versus-graft clonal ratios in allografts. Association was observed between peak circulating GvH clone levels and early post-transplant HvG declines. Present in recipient marrow, GvH clones included some that appeared first in ileum or blood.

Sequenced by immunoSEQ multiplex PCR; TCRdb stores in-frame clones only, minus some. Of approximately 50,000 clones listed, approximately 84% are singletons. Germline loops: CDR1 SGHNT, CDR2 YYREEE (reference sequence). The CDR3 totals 17 residues. V was clipped by 9 bases and J by 4 bases; unmatched bases: 17. The sequenced sample was unstimulated CD4+ T cells sorted from spleen or lymph node cells, obtained before transplant. V gene TRBV5-4 combines with J gene TRBJ2-3, with TRBD2 matching over 10 bases. The receptor was derived from a human donor who was the organ donor for an intestinal transplant. The CDR3 here is CATTTGLAGVGADTQYF. In DNA, the CDR3 is TGTGCCACTACCACGGGGCTAGCGGGAGTAGGCGCAGATACGCAGTATTTT.